This T cell receptor (beta chain) was sequenced in a study of response to subunit inactivated influenza vaccine. Points from the study as a whole: The authors put forward the suggestion that each seasonal influenza vaccination may bring in only a limited number of new T cells.

TCRdb ran MiXCR on the RT-PCR reads and lists one entry per CDR3 protein. The sample yields 500,000 to 600,000 distinct CDR3 sequences, less than 10% seen once. This CDR3 contains 16 residues. Germline CDR1 is MGHRA and CDR2 is YSYEKL. V dropped 0 bases and J dropped 4 bases, with 13 bases sitting between them. This clonotype has ten or more counts. The antigen is undetermined. The sequence derives from a man between 45 and 75 years old who received an inactivated influenza vaccine. The V call is TRBV4-1, the J call TRBJ1-5; a possible D gene is TRBD1 (5 bases). The sample was PBMCs from blood, taken less than 30 months after vaccination. CDR3 nucleotide sequence: TGCGCCAGCAGCCAAGATACCAGGGCCCGAAATCAGCCCCAGCATTTT. Its translation: CASSQDTRARNQPQHF.